This TCR beta chain was recovered during a study of blood T cell repertoires in COVID-19 (TCRdb year 2020). Background for the entire study: Samples from collaborators originated in the United States, Italy and Spain and spanned both the acute and convalescent phases of COVID-19. The material from the prospective study consisted of cDNA or gDNA derived from T cells, B-cell-depleted T cells, or PBMCs. Subjects who had been exposed to COVID-19, were actively infected with it, or had recovered from it provided the deeply sampled blood TCRbeta repertoires that made up the dataset. The repertoires were released in a freely available public database intended as a resource for research on the immune response to SARS-CoV-2. Samples came from the ongoing ImmuneRACE study (first 160 participants) plus 1,254 subjects from 6 global collaborators. Sample metadata almost always included a de-identified subject ID, COVID-19 status, age in years and sex. Where available, HLA class I and class II types were taken from metadata supplied by the sample provider and were not determined by assay-based typing.

Here is what the overall study found, with its caveats: The amount of clinical and demographic metadata varied by source and participant and was provided uncurated.

After removal of 0 bases from V and 2 bases from J, the junction retains 6 bases not matched to a gene. The germline V gene (reference sequence) gives CDR1 as LGHDT and CDR2 as YNNKEL. The CDR3 starts with the cysteine, ends with the phenylalanine, and has 17 residues. The entry retains the CDR3 DNA only, 51 bases that are in frame from base 1. Samples from volunteer blood donors who had recovered from COVID-19 were contributed by a second Seattle source. The collaborating institutions used their own protocols to collect whole blood in K2EDTA tubes. For TCRbeta analysis, collaborator samples were shipped as frozen whole blood, as isolated PBMCs, or as DNA extracted from either sample type. TCRbeta CDR3 regions were amplified from genomic DNA using the immunoSEQ Assay, a bias-controlled multiplex PCR. The original methods were these. Within the assay, amplification of reference gene primers was used to estimate how many nucleated cells each sample contained. Sequence reads were collapsed and filtered to measure the absolute abundance of every unique TCRbeta CDR3 rearrangement. Productive Simpson clonality was computed per sample as the square root of Simpson's diversity index over productive rearrangements. The table was pulled from immuneACCESS by TCRdb, which kept in-frame rearrangements only. Such tables lose some clones; where checked, under half of the loss comes from unresolved V genes, and the rest has no known cause. V and J calls and clone size are those listed in that table; D and trimming were worked out from the DNA. Across this sample there are around 270,000 clones, with 88% seen only once. The leading ten clones occupy approximately 3.8% of the sample.

For this clone: Its antigen is not yet known. Nothing much larger sits one base from this clone, and base qualities are not available.

Material for sequencing was peripheral blood. The V and J genes are TRBV3-1 (or the pseudogene TRBV3-2) and TRBJ1-5; the central 8 bases match TRBD1. The clonotype originates from a man aged 60 to 75 who had recovered from COVID-19. The encoded CDR3 is CASSQDKPTGGNQPQHF. The DNA is TGTGCCAGCAGCCAAGATAAACCGACAGGGGGCAATCAGCCCCAGCATTTT.